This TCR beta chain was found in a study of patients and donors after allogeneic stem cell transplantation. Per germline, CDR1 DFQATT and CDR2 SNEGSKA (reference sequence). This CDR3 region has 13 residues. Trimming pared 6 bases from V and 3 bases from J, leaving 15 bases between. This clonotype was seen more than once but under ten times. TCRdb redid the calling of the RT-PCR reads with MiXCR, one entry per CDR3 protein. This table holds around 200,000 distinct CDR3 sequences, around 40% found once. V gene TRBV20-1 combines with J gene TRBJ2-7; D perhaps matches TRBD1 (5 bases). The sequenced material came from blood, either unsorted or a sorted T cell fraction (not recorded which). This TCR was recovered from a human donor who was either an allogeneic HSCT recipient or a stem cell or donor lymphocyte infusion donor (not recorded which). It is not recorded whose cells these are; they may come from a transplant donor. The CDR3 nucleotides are TGCAGTGCGAACAGGAAAAAGGTCTACGAGCAGTACTTC. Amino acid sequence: CSANRKKVYEQYF.